The sequence of this T cell receptor (beta chain) was determined in a study of cytomegalovirus exposure and HLA in healthy donors. Background on the study: Early on, a data release was issued that held 80 million or so unique TCRs from HLA-typed donors.

Whole-study results and caveats: Both high specificity and high sensitivity reportedly marked the classifier's diagnosis of cytomegalovirus status. CMV antigen specificity was confirmed in vitro for three CMV-associated chains.

Researchers ran the PCR with 60 Vbeta and 13 Jbeta primers. Profiling relied on immunoSEQ multiplex PCR, and the TCRdb table lists in-frame clones only, not all of them. The table lists 130,000 to 150,000 clones, 82% of them singletons. Trimming shortened V by 4 bases and J by 4 bases, and 16 bases separated the two germline ends. The CDR3 has 15 amino acids. Germline CDR1 is SEHNR and CDR2 is FQNEAQ (reference sequence). This clone was observed once. Its antigen is unknown. Sequenced input: PBMCs. The genes are TRBV7-9 and TRBJ1-2, with TRBD1 as a possible D gene (6 bases). This receptor was obtained from a woman in her sixties in good health and CMV-seropositive. The CDR3 DNA sequence: TGTGCCAGCAGCTCAAACAGGGAGCTAGCCTATGGCTACACCTTC. Amino acids: CASSSNRELAYGYTF.